Listed here are 7 T cell receptor beta chains from one sample, sequenced in a study of tumor and adjacent non-tumor tissue in lung cancer. The library came from three nested PCR rounds adapted from ARM-PCR protocols. TCRdb analysed the multiplex PCR reads with MiXCR anew, one entry per CDR3 protein. This sample carries 200,000 to 250,000 distinct CDR3 sequences, less than 80% of them seen once, and the ten largest clones take about 25%. This sample's RNA came from whole unsorted tissue. The sample taken for sequencing was lung tumor tissue. Every receptor here comes from a man aged 55 to 70 with non-small cell lung cancer.

The chain employs TRBV11-1 and TRBJ2-4; TRBD1 or TRBD2 may be the D gene (5 bases each). Per germline, CDR1 SGHAT and CDR2 FQDESV (reference sequence). V lost 5 bases, J lost 7 bases, and 18 bases lay in between. This CDR3 has 15 amino acids. CDR3 amino acids: CASSDQGDRVNIQYF. CDR3 DNA sequence: TGTGCCAGCAGCGATCAGGGAGATAGGGTTAACATTCAGTACTTC.

Of note for this clonotype: Here the CDR3 omits its conserved ending phenylalanine or tryptophan, so a read error is the likely source. The chain joins TRBV11-1 to TRBJ2-6; 9 positions agree with TRBD1. This CDR3 spans 18 amino acids. Germline values: CDR1 SGHAT, CDR2 FQDESV (reference sequence). Germline trimming cut 5 bases from V and 14 bases from J; bases unmatched to any gene: 22. The CDR3 DNA follows: TGTGCCAGCAGCCAGAGGGGACAGGGCTACTCCGGGGCCATGCTCCTGACTTCC. Translation gives CASSQRGQGYSGAMLLTS.

In regard to this clonotype: A much more abundant neighbour one base away suggests this may be a read error. The chain links TRBV20-1 to TRBJ2-3; 15 bases align to TRBD2. The germline CDR1 and CDR2 sequences are DFQATT and SNEGSKA (reference sequence). V gave up 7 bases and J gave up 5 bases; unmatched junction bases: 13. This CDR3 is built from 17 residues. CDR3 in DNA: TGCAGTGTCTACCTCCAGGGACTAGCGGGGGGAAGAGATACGCAGTATTTT. Encoded protein: CSVYLQGLAGGRDTQYF.

Concerning this clonotype: A junction boundary mismatches the germline segment, possibly from a read error. V and J are TRBV6-1 and TRBJ1-1, with D possibly TRBD1 on 5 matching bases. Germline CDR1 is MNHNS and CDR2 is SASEGT. CDR3 size: 13 residues. CDR3 in amino acids: CASSPTVNTEVFF. For the CDR3, the DNA is TGTGCCAGCAGTCCGACAGTGAACACTGAAGTTTTCTTC.

With respect to this clonotype: Germline is not matched at one junction end, which may reflect a read error. The rearrangement links TRBV11-3 to TRBJ2-1; D is ambiguous. The length of the CDR3 is 14 residues. Per germline, CDR1 SGHNT and CDR2 YENEEA. The CDR3 loop reads CACRPYGPSNEQFF. CDR3 nucleotide sequence: TGTGCCTGCAGACCATACGGACCAAGCAATGAGCAGTTCTTC. The full variable domain, in which reference TRBV11-3 and TRBJ2-1 provide the parts outside the CDR3, is EAGVVQSPRYKIIEKKQPVAFWCNPISGHNTLYWYLQNLGQGPELLIRYENEEAVDDSQLPKDRFSAERLKGVDSTLKIQPAELGDSAVYLCACRPYGPSNEQFFGPGTRLTVL.

As for this clonotype: Since a much larger clone is just one base distant, this may be a read error. This chain uses TRBV29-1 with TRBJ2-5, with 9 positions matching TRBD2. V lost 4 bases, J lost 1 base, and 4 bases stayed unmatched. The CDR3 contains 14 residues. Germline V CDR1 and CDR2: SQVTM, ANQGSEA. For the CDR3, the DNA is TGCAGCGTTGCACTAGCGGGCTCCCAAGAGACCCAGTACTTC. Translation gives CSVALAGSQETQYF.

This clonotype appeared once. A clone one base away is much larger, so this may be a read error. The conserved final phenylalanine or tryptophan is absent from the CDR3, which likely points to a read error. The V gene is TRBV6-5, the J gene TRBJ2-5; 14 bases agree with TRBD2. Germline loops: CDR1 MNHEY, CDR2 SVGAGI. V trimming: 0 bases; J trimming: 9 bases; junction bases outside the gene matches: 21. The CDR3 loop spans 21 amino acids. In DNA, the CDR3 is TGTGCCAGCAGTTACTCGAGTGGGACAGGGTTGGGACTAGCGGGGGCTGGGGCCCAGTACTCC. Its protein product is CASSYSSGTGLGLAGAGAQYS.